This entry lists 22 T cell receptor beta chains sequenced from one sample in a study of blood T cell repertoires in COVID-19. Sequencing used immunoSEQ multiplex PCR; TCRdb keeps in-frame clones, though not all of them. The sample holds some 160,000 clones, more than 65% seen once. Sequencing input: peripheral blood. Every receptor here comes from a woman of 80 years or more with acute or convalescent COVID-19.

Notes on this clone: The sample holds other DNA sequences that translate to the same CDR3. The V and J genes are TRBV4-1 and TRBJ2-7; TRBD1 matches at 11 bases. CDR1 and CDR2 (germline): MGHRA, YSYEKL. Germline trimming cut 1 base from V and 2 bases from J; bases unmatched to any gene: 1. This CDR3 has 15 amino acids. CDR3 amino acids: CASSQGTGGTYEQYF. The CDR3 nucleotides read TGCGCCAGCAGCCAAGGGACAGGGGGCACCTACGAGCAGTACTTC.

The chain links TRBV15 to TRBJ1-1; possibly TRBD1 for D (6 bases). The V gene's germline CDR1 is LNHNV and CDR2 YYDKDF (reference sequence). This CDR3 is 16 amino acids long. V was pared by 1 base and J by 1 base, with 13 bases between. The CDR3 spells CATSRGGQGRNTEAFF. The CDR3 bases are TGTGCCACCAGCAGAGGGGGGCAGGGAAGGAACACTGAAGCTTTCTTT.

With respect to this clone: Other DNA sequences within the sample encode an identical CDR3. The rearrangement joins TRBV6-2 or TRBV6-3 to TRBJ1-2; 8 bases are shared with TRBD1. V lost 5 bases, J lost 3 bases, and 2 bases stayed unmatched. CDR1 and CDR2 from the germline V gene are MNHEY and SVGEGT. CDR3 length equals 13 residues. CDR3 loop: CASSPTGDYGYTF. Here the CDR3 DNA reads TGTGCCAGCAGTCCGACAGGGGACTATGGCTACACCTTC.

The chain uses TRBV5-6 and TRBJ1-2, with D unresolved. The CDR3 consists of 13 residues. The ends were cut back, 4 bases at V and 6 bases at J, with 13 bases in the middle. Germline V gene sequence: CDR1 SGHDT, CDR2 YYEEEE. CDR3 in amino acids: CASSLYVSNGYTF. The CDR3 DNA reads as TGTGCCAGCAGCCTATACGTTAGTAATGGCTACACCTTC. Looking up the rest from reference TRBV5-6 and TRBJ1-2 gives the full variable domain: DAGVTQSPTHLIKTRGQQVTLRCSPKSGHDTVSWYQQALGQGPQFIFQYYEEEERQRGNFPDRFSGHQFPNYSSELNVNALLLGDSALYLCASSLYVSNGYTFGSGTRLTVV.

CDR3 amino acids: CASTFTGGNQPQHF. CDR3 nucleotides: TGTGCCAGCACCTTCACGGGAGGCAATCAGCCCCAGCATTTT. The chain carries TRBV6-5 and TRBJ1-5; no clear D. CDR3 length: 14 residues. Looked up from germline, CDR1 is MNHEY and CDR2 is SVGAGI. With 7 bases removed from V and 2 bases from J, the gap between germline ends came to 12 bases.

V is TRBV19 and J is TRBJ2-5, with a possible D match to TRBD2 (6 bases). V lost 6 bases and J lost 5, with 16 bases in between. The V gene's germline CDR1 is LNHDA and CDR2 SQIVND (reference sequence). The CDR3 is 14 residues long. The CDR3 region has the DNA TGTGCCAGTAGCGCATTGGAGGGAGCGGAGACCCAGTACTTC. Translating gives CASSALEGAETQYF.

J is TRBJ2-7 and V is TRBV20-1; 10 nucleotides agree with TRBD2. With 3 bases clipped from V and 3 bases from J, the junction kept 2 bases outside the gene matches. This CDR3 has 13 residues. The germline V gene has CDR1 DFQATT and CDR2 SNEGSKA (reference sequence). The CDR3 region has the DNA TGCAGTGCTAGTCCTAGCGGGAGCTACGAGCAGTACTTC. It is translated as CSASPSGSYEQYF.

The CDR3 loop is CASSRLGEQYF. The CDR3 bases are TGTGCCAGCAGTCGCCTCGGCGAGCAGTACTTC. J is TRBJ2-7 and V is TRBV12-3 or TRBV12-4; D gene uncertain. V was cut by 5 bases and J by 6 bases, with 8 bases left in between. This CDR3 is built from 11 residues.

The chain is built from TRBV7-9 and TRBJ1-5; no clear D. Germline values: CDR1 SEHNR, CDR2 FQNEAQ (reference sequence). V was pared by 5 bases and J by 2 bases, with 13 bases between. CDR3 size: 15 residues. CDR3 DNA sequence: TGTGCCAGCAGCCCCGACCGGGAGGGCAATCAGCCCCAGCATTTT. It encodes CASSPDREGNQPQHF.

This rearrangement joins TRBV5-1 to TRBJ2-3; 15 positions agree with TRBD2. V dropped 4 bases and J dropped 0; count of bases not matched to a gene: 9. Germline V lookup: CDR1 SGHRS, CDR2 YFSETQ. CDR3 size: 19 residues. The chain's CDR3 is CASSPKGLAGGLSTDTQYF. CDR3 coding DNA: TGCGCCAGCAGCCCTAAGGGACTAGCGGGAGGACTTAGCACAGATACGCAGTATTTT. Based on the CDR3 plus reference TRBV5-1 and TRBJ2-3, the full variable domain is KAGVTQTPRYLIKTRGQQVTLSCSPISGHRSVSWYQQTPGQGLQFLFEYFSETQRNKGNFPGRFSGRQFSNSRSEMNVSTLELGDSALYLCASSPKGLAGGLSTDTQYFGPGTRLTVL.

The gene calls are TRBV27 and TRBJ2-5; 13 bases line up with TRBD2. The germline V gene encodes CDR1 MNHEY and CDR2 SMNVEV (reference sequence). Losses at the gene ends were 7 bases for V and 5 bases for J; bases not matched to a gene: 13. The CDR3 totals 17 residues. The CDR3 region is CASITNRLAGGRETQYF. CDR3 DNA sequence: TGTGCCAGCATTACGAACCGACTAGCGGGGGGCAGGGAGACCCAGTACTTC.

The rearrangement uses TRBV30 and TRBJ1-5, with no clear D. V lost 5 bases and J 5 bases, leaving 13 bases between the germline ends. The CDR3 runs 13 residues. Germline V lookup: CDR1 GTSNPN, CDR2 SVGIG (reference sequence). CDR3 in DNA: TGTGCCTGGGACCGAGGCGGGTATCAGCCCCAGCATTTT. Protein sequence: CAWDRGGYQPQHF.

This chain joins TRBV7-9 and TRBJ1-4; D remains unclear. This CDR3 contains 14 residues. V shed 5 bases and J shed 0 bases, with 7 bases lying between them. The germline V gene encodes CDR1 SEHNR and CDR2 FQNEAQ (reference sequence). The CDR3 nucleotides read TGTGCCAGCAGCGCACAAGCAACTAATGAAAAACTGTTTTTT. Its protein is CASSAQATNEKLFF.

As concerns this clone: One end of the junction is discordant with germline, which a read error may explain. This chain links TRBV18 with TRBJ1-6; 10 bases fit TRBD1. CDR1 is KGHSH and CDR2 is LQKENI in the germline V gene. The CDR3 has 20 residues. CDR3 in amino acids: CASSPLPLITPGQGKAPLHF. Written as DNA, the CDR3 is TGTGCCAGCTCCCCACTTCCACTAATAACCCCGGGACAGGGGAAAGCACCCCTCCACTTT.

This clone was detected once. This rearrangement joins TRBV6-5 to TRBJ1-5; 7 bases agree with TRBD1. Unmatched junction bases numbered 4, after V lost 2 bases and J lost 6 bases. CDR1 and CDR2 (germline): MNHEY, SVGAGI. This CDR3 spans 14 amino acids. The CDR3 nucleotides are TGTGCCAGCAGTTACCAGGCAGGGGGTCAGCCCCAGCATTTT. It codes for CASSYQAGGQPQHF.

The chain carries TRBV7-2 and TRBJ2-3; 10 positions agree with TRBD1. Germline trimming cut 2 bases from V and 2 bases from J; bases unmatched to any gene: 7. CDR1 SGHTA and CDR2 FQGNSA come from the germline V gene. The CDR3 consists of 17 residues. CDR3: CASSLLGTGAITDTQYF. CDR3 nucleotides: TGTGCCAGCAGCTTATTGGGGACAGGGGCGATCACAGATACGCAGTATTTT.

V gene TRBV30 combines with J gene TRBJ1-1; maybe TRBD1 (6 bases). V lost 2 bases to trimming and J lost 1 base, with 14 bases between them. The CDR3 is 15 amino acids. Germline values: CDR1 GTSNPN, CDR2 SVGIG (reference sequence). CDR3 bases: TGTGCCTGGAGTCTCAGGGGCAATCCGAACACTGAAGCTTTCTTT. This gives the protein CAWSLRGNPNTEAFF.

J is TRBJ2-1 and V is TRBV29-1; tentatively, D is TRBD2 (7 bases). Between the trimmed V and J ends, which lost 4 bases and 7 bases, there was a span of 17 bases. The CDR3 is 14 residues long. CDR1 and CDR2 from the germline V gene are SQVTM and ANQGSEA. The CDR3 region is CSVVRGAQSNEQFF. The CDR3 DNA reads as TGCAGCGTTGTACGGGGGGCCCAGTCGAATGAGCAGTTCTTC.

The chain recombines TRBV3-1 (or the pseudogene TRBV3-2) with TRBJ2-7; the D gene is possibly TRBD2 (5 bases). The CDR3 runs 15 residues. Trimming removed 3 bases at V and 2 bases at J, with 14 bases between. CDR1 and CDR2 (germline): LGHDT, YNNKEL (reference sequence). The CDR3 is CASSHPGVRPYEQYF. DNA for the CDR3: TGTGCCAGCAGCCATCCCGGGGTCAGACCCTACGAGCAGTACTTC.

The V call is TRBV4-1, the J call TRBJ1-4; D might be TRBD1 (5 bases). The CDR3 consists of 14 residues. V shed 3 bases and J shed 4 bases, with 9 bases lying between them. Germline V CDR1 and CDR2: MGHRA, YSYEKL. CDR3 sequence (DNA): TGCGCCAGCAGCCACCGACAGCTTAATGAAAAACTGTTTTTT. Protein product: CASSHRQLNEKLFF.

The chain combines TRBV5-1 with TRBJ1-6; 8 bases line up with TRBD1. The CDR3 spans 15 residues. Trimming took 0 bases from V and 10 from J; bases not matched to a gene: 6. Germline CDR1 SGHRS, CDR2 YFSETQ. The CDR3 DNA follows: TGCGCCAGCAGCTTGGGGGACAGGCTCGGCTCACCCCTCCACTTT. Protein sequence: CASSLGDRLGSPLHF.

This clone was counted a single time. This chain links TRBV5-1 with TRBJ2-7; 10 bases align to TRBD1. Germline V CDR1 and CDR2: SGHRS, YFSETQ. V lost 0 bases to trimming and J lost 7 bases; unmatched junction nucleotides: 7. This CDR3 contains 15 residues. Here the CDR3 reads CASSLEGTGAYEQYF. In DNA, the CDR3 is TGCGCCAGCAGCTTGGAGGGGACAGGGGCTTATGAGCAGTACTTC. The whole variable domain, filled in from reference TRBV5-1 and TRBJ2-7, reads KAGVTQTPRYLIKTRGQQVTLSCSPISGHRSVSWYQQTPGQGLQFLFEYFSETQRNKGNFPGRFSGRQFSNSRSEMNVSTLELGDSALYLCASSLEGTGAYEQYFGPGTRLTVT.